The 8 T cell receptor beta chains below all came from one sample that was sequenced in a study of shared clonotypes between healthy human individuals. Sequencing was performed with immunoSEQ multiplex PCR; in TCRdb, only in-frame clones are kept and a portion is missing. The sample yields 2 million to 2.5 million clones, almost 96% seen once. Specimen: naive CD4+ T cells sorted from blood. Subset indicated: CD45RA+ positively selected. The receptors were sampled from a man younger than 35 in good health.

In the case of this clone: Other DNA sequences in this specimen translate into the identical CDR3. V and J are TRBV9 and TRBJ1-6; D remains unclear. The CDR3 sequence is 12 residues long. Germline V gives CDR1 SGDLS, CDR2 YYNGEE. Trimming removed 0 bases from V and 6 bases from J, with 1 base in between. The CDR3 nucleotides read TGTGCCAGCAGCGTAGGTAATTCACCCCTCCACTTT. This encodes CASSVGNSPLHF. The whole variable domain, filled in from reference TRBV9 and TRBJ1-6, reads DSGVTQTPKHLITATGQRVTLRCSPRSGDLSVYWYQQSLDQGLQFLIQYYNGEERAKGNILERFSAQQFPDLHSELNLSSLELGDSALYFCASSVGNSPLHFGNGTRLTVT.

The CDR3 region is CASTPPGMYNEQFF. CDR3 coding DNA: TGTGCCAGCACCCCTCCCGGGATGTACAATGAGCAGTTCTTC. The V and J genes are TRBV6-6 and TRBJ2-1, with a weak D call TRBD2 (5 bases). V lost 7 bases, J lost 4 bases, and 14 bases lay in between. Germline V gene lookup returns CDR1 MNHNY and CDR2 SVGAGI (reference sequence). This CDR3 has 14 residues.

This chain connects TRBV9 to TRBJ1-3, with TRBD1 matching over 10 bases. Germline V gene data show CDR1 as SGDLS and CDR2 as YYNGEE. V shed 0 bases and J 4 bases; nucleotides not matched to a gene: 4. The CDR3 spans 16 residues. CDR3 sequence: CASSVAGDRGGNTIYF. The CDR3 nucleotides are TGTGCCAGCAGCGTAGCCGGGGACAGGGGAGGAAACACCATATATTTT.

The V call is TRBV5-1, the J call TRBJ2-2, with D possibly matching TRBD1 (5 bases). Germline values: CDR1 SGHRS, CDR2 YFSETQ. V gave up 1 base and J gave up 6 bases, with 10 bases separating them. The CDR3 length is 14 residues. CDR3 loop: CASSLLGLAGELFF. The CDR3 DNA reads TGCGCCAGCAGCTTGTTGGGGCTCGCCGGGGAGCTGTTTTTT.

The rearrangement uses TRBV7-6 and TRBJ2-2; 11 positions agree with TRBD1. V lost 5 bases and J lost 4; bases outside the gene matches: 12. This CDR3 region has 18 residues. Germline V CDR1 and CDR2: SGHVS, FNYEAQ. The chain's CDR3 is CASSPRPGTGGGTGELFF. CDR3 nucleotides: TGTGCCAGCAGCCCTCGTCCCGGGACAGGGGGGGGCACCGGGGAGCTGTTTTTT.

The V gene is TRBV7-2, the J gene TRBJ2-7; 10 bases fit TRBD1. The J segment lost 3 bases and the V segment lost 6 bases, leaving 8 bases of the junction unmatched. Germline V lookup: CDR1 SGHTA, CDR2 FQGNSA. The CDR3 has 15 amino acids. This CDR3 reads CASSGSGTGVYEQYF. CDR3 coding DNA: TGTGCCAGCAGTGGGTCCGGGACAGGGGTCTACGAGCAGTACTTC. The full variable domain, with the rest looked up from reference TRBV7-2 and TRBJ2-7, is GAGVSQSPSNKVTEKGKDVELRCDPISGHTALYWYRQSLGQGLEFLIYFQGNSAPDKSGLPSDRFSAERTGGSVSTLTIQRTQQEDSAVYLCASSGSGTGVYEQYFGPGTRLTVT.

V usage is TRBV6-5 and J usage is TRBJ2-1; 7 bases are shared with TRBD1. The CDR3 has 14 amino acids. The V gene end was trimmed by 8 bases and the J gene end by 7 bases; junction bases not matched to a gene: 11. The germline V gene encodes CDR1 MNHEY and CDR2 SVGAGI. The CDR3 region has the DNA TGTGCCAGCGGGCTTGAAACAGGGGTGAATGAGCAGTTCTTC. Amino acid sequence: CASGLETGVNEQFF.

J is TRBJ2-3 and V is TRBV4-3; 11 bases match TRBD2. From germline, CDR1 is LGHNA and CDR2 YSLEER. This CDR3 comprises 21 residues. J lost 3 bases, V lost 0 bases, and 17 bases had no gene match. CDR3 sequence (DNA): TGCGCCAGCAGCCAAGAAACCCCGCAAACCGTTATAGCGGGAGGGACAGATACGCAGTATTTT. It translates to CASSQETPQTVIAGGTDTQYF.